Detailed here is one T cell receptor (beta chain). Using immunoSEQ multiplex PCR, the repertoire was profiled, and TCRdb retains in-frame clones only, with some absent. The sample records about 28,000 clones, approximately 80% being singletons. Specified time point: week 3, after first cycle of checkpoint inhibitor. These data are taken from a study of blood T cell dynamics during melanoma immunotherapy. As for the study in general: Standard first-line treatment here was pembrolizumab or nivolumab plus ipilimumab in metastatic melanoma.

V shed 5 bases, J shed 5 bases, and the junction held 15 bases outside the gene matches. Germline CDR1 reads SEHNR; CDR2 reads FQNEAQ (reference sequence). This CDR3 comprises 17 residues. Sequences were derived from blood, sampled from a patient treated with checkpoint blockade. The gene calls are TRBV7-9 and TRBJ2-3; 8 bases align to TRBD2. This clonotype originated in a human donor with melanoma. The CDR3 nucleotides are TGTGCCAGCAGCCCTAGTGGTAATCGGGGGGGAAGAGATACGCAGTATTTT. This gives the protein CASSPSGNRGGRDTQYF.